Detailed here is one T cell receptor (beta chain). Data came from immunoSEQ multiplex PCR; TCRdb stores just in-frame clones and leaves some out. This table has about 95,000 clones, approximately 90% appearing once. This sample is part of a study of control samples from healthy donors and cancer patients. V was cut by 7 bases and J by 0 bases, with 7 bases left in between. The length of the CDR3 is 14 residues. The V gene's germline CDR1 is SGHTA and CDR2 FQGTGA. This clonotype was sampled from a woman aged 65 to 85 in good health. J is TRBJ1-6 and V is TRBV7-3; no reliable D call. Sample: blood. CDR3 in amino acids: CASTEGSYNSPLHF. The DNA for the CDR3 is TGTGCCAGCACGGAGGGCTCCTATAATTCACCCCTCCACTTT.